These T cell receptor beta chains were read from a single sample in a study of cytomegalovirus exposure and HLA in healthy donors. Method: immunoSEQ multiplex PCR; TCRdb's copy keeps in-frame clones and lacks some. The sample has some 200,000 clones; over 75% are singletons. Sequencing was performed on PBMCs. These receptor sequences come from a man between 18 and 35 years old in good health and CMV-seronegative. The conserved cysteine and the conserved F or W are not part of the CDR3 here. Each record gives: CDR3 protein, V gene.

cdr3_aa: ASSLMGLADNEQF
v_call: TRBV7-3

cdr3_aa: SVEDLGRASYNEQF
v_call: TRBV29-1

cdr3_aa: AWSVLDRTTEAF
v_call: TRBV30

cdr3_aa: ARAGQGINSYEQY
v_call: TRBV2

cdr3_aa: ASSAWDRGNTGELF
v_call: TRBV2

cdr3_aa: AWSLTGGQETQY
v_call: TRBV30

cdr3_aa: ASSLAGGGPQH
v_call: TRBV7-9

cdr3_aa: ASSHQIYNSPLH
v_call: TRBV2

cdr3_aa: ASSSGGSSNYGYT
v_call: TRBV28

cdr3_aa: ASTVDRTYGYT
v_call: TRBV6-6

cdr3_aa: ASSSWTGVRSSYEQY
v_call: TRBV11-1

cdr3_aa: ASSRDRVSNQPQH
v_call: TRBV2

cdr3_aa: ASSQSYPGGADTQY
v_call: TRBV4-2

cdr3_aa: ASSLGRGSTRRTEAF
v_call: TRBV5-4

cdr3_aa: ASSARQGDTGELF
v_call: TRBV6-1

cdr3_aa: ASGGYTNHI
v_call: TRBV27

cdr3_aa: ASSETSGYEQY
v_call: TRBV7-9

cdr3_aa: ASSFAGGGHEQY
v_call: TRBV5-4

cdr3_aa: ASSDRGAYEQY
v_call: TRBV6-6

cdr3_aa: ASSEGGPLH
v_call: TRBV6-4

cdr3_aa: ASSEAAGTAAYEQY
v_call: TRBV6-1

cdr3_aa: ASSPDRSWVY
v_call: TRBV5-8

cdr3_aa: ASSLRLAGTHLSTDTQY
v_call: TRBV5-1

cdr3_aa: ASSQDYAEGAF
v_call: TRBV4-2

cdr3_aa: ASSPPLRGQGPTDTQY
v_call: TRBV5-1

cdr3_aa: ASSGTGEQF
v_call: TRBV9

cdr3_aa: ASSLVNIPSYEQY
v_call: TRBV7-2

cdr3_aa: ASSILAGNEQF
v_call: TRBV19

cdr3_aa: ASSFGQSSGANVLT
v_call: TRBV5-6

cdr3_aa: ASSPGPGQGSTDTQY
v_call: TRBV18

cdr3_aa: ASSLAGTTLNEQF
v_call: TRBV7-9

cdr3_aa: AWKHGQIMNTEAF
v_call: TRBV30

cdr3_aa: ASSRGLAGGLDTQY
v_call: TRBV6-6

cdr3_aa: ASSSGQGSNTEAF
v_call: TRBV7-6

cdr3_aa: ASRALQGHTEAF
v_call: TRBV7-9

cdr3_aa: SVRTGYEQY
v_call: TRBV29-1

cdr3_aa: ASSLGQGANSGANVLT
v_call: TRBV7-9